This TCR beta chain was identified during a study of cytomegalovirus exposure and HLA in healthy donors. This CDR3 comprises 15 residues. V lost 0 bases to trimming and J lost 13 bases, with 19 bases between them. Germline V gene lookup returns CDR1 MGHRA and CDR2 YSYEKL. Vbeta (60) and Jbeta (13) primers were used in the PCR. Using immunoSEQ multiplex PCR, the repertoire was profiled, and TCRdb retains in-frame clones only, with some absent. The table shows 170,000 or so clones, with over 70% occurring only once. The sequencing input was PBMCs. This sequence originates from a man aged 35 to 55 in good health and CMV-seronegative. This chain joins TRBV4-1 and TRBJ2-1; D gene ambiguous. For the CDR3, the DNA is TGCGCCAGCAGCCAAGATACGGGTTCGAGTATAGTCCAGTTCTTC. Translation: CASSQDTGSSIVQFF.